What follows are 14 T cell receptor beta chains derived from one specimen sequenced in a study of response to subunit inactivated influenza vaccine. MiXCR, run by TCRdb on the RT-PCR reads, gives a single entry per CDR3 protein. The data hold more than 150,000 distinct CDR3 sequences, with about 9% observed a single time. Specimen: non-naive T cells sorted from PBMCs, collected on the day of vaccination. The receptors derive from a man aged 45-60 years who received an inactivated influenza vaccine.

This clonotype was observed many times. The chain carries TRBV3-1 and TRBJ2-7; TRBD1 aligns across 10 bases. V lost 4 bases to trimming and J lost 7 bases; unmatched junction nucleotides: 13. The CDR3 sequence is 16 residues long. The germline V gene encodes CDR1 LGHDT and CDR2 YNNKEL (reference sequence). The CDR3 is CASSRKTGTGDWEQYF. The CDR3, as DNA: TGTGCCAGCAGCCGAAAAACCGGGACAGGGGATTGGGAGCAGTACTTC.

The gene calls are TRBV12-3 or TRBV12-4 and TRBJ2-3, with unresolved D. V was pared by 4 bases and J by 2 bases, with 4 bases between. The CDR3 is 12 residues long. The CDR3 DNA sequence: TGTGCCAGCAGTTCCTACACAGATACGCAGTATTTT. Translating gives CASSSYTDTQYF.

This clonotype was counted many times. The chain has TRBV6-2 or TRBV6-3 and TRBJ2-4, with D perhaps matching TRBD1 (6 bases). The CDR3 covers 14 residues. The ends were cut back, 7 bases at V and 2 bases at J, with 12 bases in the middle. Germline V lookup: CDR1 MNHEY, CDR2 SVGEGT. CDR3 protein: CASTKTGTKNIQYF. The CDR3 region has the DNA TGTGCCAGCACCAAAACAGGGACCAAAAACATTCAGTACTTC.

The rearrangement joins TRBV11-1 to TRBJ2-6; 11 bases agree with TRBD2. Germline loops: CDR1 SGHAT, CDR2 FQDESV (reference sequence). The length of the CDR3 is 19 residues. After removal of 1 base from V and 0 bases from J, the junction contained 5 bases not matched to a gene. CDR3 coding DNA: TGTGCCAGCAGCTTAGGGCTAGCGGGAGGACTCTCTGGGGCCAACGTCCTGACTTTC. This codes for CASSLGLAGGLSGANVLTF.

This clonotype was picked up a small number of times. The V and J genes are TRBV6-1 and TRBJ2-3, with 7 nucleotides matching TRBD2. In germline, CDR1 is MNHNS, CDR2 SASEGT. This CDR3 region has 14 residues. J gave up 2 bases and V 7 bases, and 6 bases lay outside the gene matches. CDR3 protein: CASTAGLTTDTQYF. The CDR3 bases are TGTGCCAGCACAGCGGGACTCACCACAGATACGCAGTATTTT.

This clonotype was picked up a small number of times. The gene calls are TRBV4-1 and TRBJ2-3, with D possibly being TRBD1 or TRBD2 (6 bases each). The CDR3 contains 15 residues. In germline, CDR1 is MGHRA, CDR2 YSYEKL. The V gene lost 0 bases and the J gene lost 11 bases, with 18 bases spanning the gap. In DNA, the CDR3 is TGCGCCAGCAGCCAAGAGTTTTTAGGGGGGCTGGGGCAGTATTTT. The encoded protein is CASSQEFLGGLGQYF.

This clonotype came up a few times. This rearrangement joins TRBV20-1 to TRBJ1-6, with D possibly TRBD1 on 6 matching bases. Trimming took 0 bases from V and 4 from J, leaving 13 bases between them. The CDR3 loop spans 16 amino acids. Germline CDR1 DFQATT, CDR2 SNEGSKA (reference sequence). The CDR3 here is CSARDVADSYNSPLHF. CDR3 sequence (DNA): TGCAGTGCTAGAGATGTAGCGGACAGTTATAATTCACCCCTCCACTTT.

V usage is TRBV14 and J usage is TRBJ1-6, with unresolved D. This CDR3 region has 13 residues. The germline gives CDR1 SGHDN, CDR2 FVKESK. Trimming removed 4 bases from V and 6 bases from J, with 7 bases in between. CDR3 sequence reads: CASSPYSNSPLHF. The CDR3 bases are TGTGCCAGCAGCCCCTACAGTAATTCACCCCTCCACTTT.

This clonotype was detected many times. The J gene is TRBJ2-5, the V gene TRBV24-1; 8 nucleotides align to TRBD1. This CDR3 has 13 amino acids. V lost 7 bases, J lost 4 bases, and 4 bases stayed unmatched. CDR1 KGHDR and CDR2 SFDVKD come from the germline V gene. The CDR3 spells CATSSGGLETQYF. CDR3 DNA: TGTGCCACCAGCTCAGGGGGCTTAGAGACCCAGTACTTC.

In this sample, this clonotype turned up a few times. This rearrangement joins TRBV6-2 or TRBV6-3 to TRBJ2-3; TRBD1 agrees at 9 bases. This CDR3 has 17 residues. The V gene end was trimmed by 2 bases and the J gene end by 3 bases; junction bases not matched to a gene: 9. Per germline, CDR1 MNHEY and CDR2 SVGEGT. The CDR3 here is CASSYAGDRESTDTQYF. The CDR3 bases are TGTGCCAGCAGTTACGCCGGGGACAGGGAGAGTACAGATACGCAGTATTTT.

This clonotype was detected a few times. This chain links TRBV24-1 with TRBJ2-3; D remains unclear. The V end lost 0 bases, the J end lost 3 bases, and 15 bases lay between the germline ends. CDR3 size: 17 residues. The V gene's germline CDR1 is KGHDR and CDR2 SFDVKD. CDR3: CATSDLQMGFGTDTQYF. CDR3 DNA sequence: TGTGCCACCAGTGATTTGCAAATGGGGTTCGGGACAGATACGCAGTATTTT.

The chain carries TRBV3-1 and TRBJ2-2; a possible D gene is TRBD2 (5 bases). Trimming shortened V by 3 bases and J by 0 bases, and 17 bases separated the two germline ends. The CDR3 totals 18 residues. Germline assignment: CDR1 LGHDT and CDR2 YNNKEL (reference sequence). DNA for the CDR3: TGTGCCAGCAGCCAGGCTGACCCGTGGACTCCGAACACCGGGGAGCTGTTTTTT. Translating it yields CASSQADPWTPNTGELFF.

There are many counts of this clonotype. The chain has TRBV7-9 and TRBJ1-1, with D unclear. The V end was cut by 1 base, the J end by 11 bases, with 14 bases between. This CDR3 is built from 13 residues. Germline CDR1 reads SEHNR; CDR2 reads FQNEAQ (reference sequence). DNA for the CDR3: TGTGCCAGCAGCTTAGGGGAGACGGTGCGGGCTTTCTTT. Translated, it gives CASSLGETVRAFF.

This clonotype was counted ten times or more. This chain connects TRBV25-1 to TRBJ2-1; D not resolved. Per germline, CDR1 MGHDK and CDR2 SYGVNS. Trimming shortened V by 1 base and J by 1 base, and 14 bases separated the two germline ends. The CDR3 is 17 residues long. As DNA, the CDR3 is TGTGCCAGCAGTGAATCCACAATTCTTGGATCCTACAATGAGCAGTTCTTC. This gives the protein CASSESTILGSYNEQFF.